Below, 9 T cell receptor beta chains from the same sample are listed, as sequenced in a study of blood T cell repertoires in COVID-19. Only in-frame clones appear in the TCRdb table, and some are missing; sequencing was by immunoSEQ multiplex PCR. The data hold approximately 170,000 clones, with over 85% observed a single time. Sample: peripheral blood. The source of these receptors is a man between 60 and 70 years old with active or convalescent COVID-19.

V gene TRBV11-3 combines with J gene TRBJ1-1, with TRBD1 matching over 9 bases. Germline V gene sequence: CDR1 SGHNT, CDR2 YENEEA. The CDR3 extends over 15 amino acids. The V and J ends lost 6 bases and 6 bases, in that order; junction bases with no gene match: 11. In DNA form, the CDR3 reads TGTGCCAGCAGTCCTACGGGACAGGGAGACTCTGAAGCTTTCTTT. Translating it yields CASSPTGQGDSEAFF.

This chain uses TRBV19 with TRBJ1-6; 7 nucleotides match TRBD1. V shed 6 bases and J 3 bases; nucleotides not matched to a gene: 2. This CDR3 has 14 residues. Germline CDR1 LNHDA, CDR2 SQIVND (reference sequence). CDR3 sequence (DNA): TGTGCCAGTAGAAGGGACAGCTATAATTCACCCCTCCACTTT. As protein: CASRRDSYNSPLHF.

Here the CDR3 reads CASGPRTAYNYGYTF. As DNA, the CDR3 is TGTGCTAGTGGTCCTAGGACAGCATATAACTATGGCTACACCTTC. This chain joins TRBV12-5 and TRBJ1-2; D perhaps matches TRBD1 (6 bases). The CDR3 length is 15 residues. CDR1 and CDR2 (germline): LGHNT, FRNRAP. V shed 5 bases and J shed 1 base, with 14 bases lying between them.

The chain recombines TRBV12-3 or TRBV12-4 with TRBJ1-4; 7 positions match TRBD1. The junction had 10 bases not matched to a gene; V was cut back by 5 bases and J by 16 bases. This CDR3 contains 12 residues. The CDR3: CASSTTPRDRFF. In DNA, the CDR3 is TGTGCCAGCAGTACAACCCCCCGGGACAGGTTTTTT.

The table lists this clone with a count of one. The chain combines TRBV19 with TRBJ1-5; TRBD1 might be the D (5 bases). The ends were cut back, 5 bases at V and 4 bases at J, with 15 bases in the middle. Germline CDR1 and CDR2: LNHDA and SQIVND (reference sequence). CDR3 length: 15 amino acids. CDR3 region: CASSPDSLQNQPQHF. The CDR3 DNA reads as TGTGCCAGTAGTCCCGACAGTCTGCAAAATCAGCCCCAGCATTTT. Full variable domain (rest looked up from reference TRBV19 and TRBJ1-5): DGGITQSPKYLFRKEGQNVTLSCEQNLNHDAMYWYRQDPGQGLRLIYYSQIVNDFQKGDIAEGYSVSREKKESFPLTVTSAQKNPTAFYLCASSPDSLQNQPQHFGDGTRLSIL.

Worth noting for this clone: This sample also contains other DNA sequences that code for the same CDR3. This chain uses TRBV5-1 with TRBJ1-2; D is perhaps TRBD1 (6 bases). With 0 bases removed from V and 5 bases from J, the gap between germline ends came to 8 bases. From germline, CDR1 is SGHRS and CDR2 YFSETQ. CDR3 length: 13 residues. CDR3: CASSLEQGYGYTF. Here the CDR3 DNA reads TGCGCCAGCAGCTTGGAACAGGGTTATGGCTACACCTTC.

The chain recombines TRBV5-4 with TRBJ2-5; 7 nucleotides agree with TRBD2. The CDR3 has 15 residues. Germline CDR1 SGHNT, CDR2 YYREEE (reference sequence). V shed 8 bases, J shed 4 bases, and the junction held 14 bases outside the gene matches. Here the CDR3 DNA reads TGTGCCAGTAACCTTCGGGGCGGGGGAAGAGAGACCCAGTACTTC. Its translation: CASNLRGGGRETQYF. Combining the CDR3 with reference TRBV5-4 and TRBJ2-5 gives the whole variable domain ETGVTQSPTHLIKTRGQQVTLRCSSQSGHNTVSWYQQALGQGPQFIFQYYREEENGRGNFPPRFSGLQFPNYSSELNVNALELDDSALYLCASNLRGGGRETQYFGPGTRLLVL.

The chain links TRBV12-5 to TRBJ1-1, with D possibly TRBD1 on 5 matching bases. Germline V gene lookup returns CDR1 LGHNT and CDR2 FRNRAP. The CDR3 is made up of 12 amino acids. Deletions cut 7 bases from V and 4 bases from J, with 10 bases between. The CDR3, as DNA: TGTGCTAGTGCCATAGACAGCACTGAAGCTTTCTTT. Translation: CASAIDSTEAFF.

The chain uses TRBV2 and TRBJ2-7; 10 bases line up with TRBD1. The J segment lost 2 bases and the V segment lost 2 bases, leaving 3 bases of the junction unmatched. Germline V gene lookup returns CDR1 SNHLY and CDR2 FYNNEI. The CDR3 loop spans 15 amino acids. CDR3 region: CASSERGQGTYEQYF. The CDR3 DNA reads as TGTGCCAGCAGTGAACGGGGACAGGGGACCTACGAGCAGTACTTC.